Below are 13 T cell receptor beta chains sequenced from a single sample in a study of patients and donors after allogeneic stem cell transplantation. Using its own MiXCR run on the RT-PCR reads, TCRdb lists one record per CDR3 protein. The sample has 400,000 to 500,000 distinct CDR3 sequences; around 16% are singletons. The specimen sequenced was blood, either unsorted or a sorted T cell fraction (not recorded which). The receptor set was obtained from a human donor who was either an allogeneic HSCT recipient or a stem cell or donor lymphocyte infusion donor (not recorded which). It is not recorded whose cells these are; they may come from a transplant donor.

Of note for this clonotype: Because it lacks the conserved phenylalanine or tryptophan at the end, this CDR3 is likely a read error. The chain carries TRBV12-3 or TRBV12-4 and TRBJ2-1, with 7 bases identical to TRBD2. The CDR3 consists of 15 residues. V trimming: 4 bases; J trimming: 10 bases; junction bases outside the gene matches: 13. The CDR3 sequence is CASSSDLAAIGEQFV. In DNA form, the CDR3 reads TGTGCCAGCAGTTCCGACCTAGCGGCTATAGGGGAGCAGTTCGTC.

This chain uses TRBV12-3 or TRBV12-4 with TRBJ1-3; D not resolved. The CDR3 is 13 residues long. Trimming left V 6 bases short and J 0 bases short, with 6 bases between. The DNA of the CDR3 is TGTGCCAGCAGACGGAACTCTGGAAACACCATATATTTT. It encodes CASRRNSGNTIYF.

This clonotype was seen a handful of times. This chain links TRBV12-3 or TRBV12-4 with TRBJ1-1; TRBD1 aligns across 10 bases. This CDR3 has 14 amino acids. V was clipped by 6 bases and J by 3 bases; unmatched bases: 4. CDR3 loop: CASSRQGAHTEAFF. In DNA form, the CDR3 reads TGTGCCAGCAGCCGACAGGGGGCTCACACTGAAGCTTTCTTT.

This clonotype was detected many times. This sequence joins TRBV12-3 or TRBV12-4 and TRBJ1-1; D is unclear. The ends were cut back, 6 bases at V and 4 bases at J, with 18 bases in the middle. The CDR3 totals 15 residues. The CDR3, as DNA: TGTGCCAGCAGCCTAGGGAGCGGGAAGGTCACTGAAGCTTTCTTT. Translated, it gives CASSLGSGKVTEAFF.

The rearrangement joins TRBV24-1 to TRBJ2-5; D call uncertain. V gave up 9 bases and J gave up 5 bases, with 15 bases separating them. The CDR3 sequence is 13 residues long. Germline loops: CDR1 KGHDR, CDR2 SFDVKD. The chain's CDR3 is CATGKMDEETQYF. In nucleotides, the CDR3 is TGTGCCACCGGGAAGATGGACGAGGAGACCCAGTACTTC.

This clonotype was detected a few times. The chain couples TRBV20-1 to TRBJ2-1; 12 bases fit TRBD2. The CDR3 is made up of 15 amino acids. Germline assignment: CDR1 DFQATT and CDR2 SNEGSKA (reference sequence). J gave up 9 bases and V 1 base, and 7 bases lay outside the gene matches. The CDR3 DNA sequence: TGCAGTGCTAGAGTTGCTAGCGGGGGGGCAGCTGAGCAGTTCTTC. This encodes CSARVASGGAAEQFF.

In this sample, this clonotype turned up a few times. The chain combines TRBV6-5 with TRBJ2-1; D is unclear. V was pared by 0 bases and J by 9 bases, with 9 bases between. The CDR3 is 13 residues long. Germline CDR1 reads MNHEY; CDR2 reads SVGAGI. DNA of the CDR3: TGTGCCAGCAGTTACTCCCAGAGAACTGAGCAGTTCTTC. Protein product: CASSYSQRTEQFF.

This clonotype was seen only a few times. The gene calls are TRBV4-1 and TRBJ2-7, with TRBD1 as a possible D gene (6 bases). Deletions cut 4 bases from V and 3 bases from J, with 16 bases between. The CDR3 loop spans 15 amino acids. Germline V gene data show CDR1 as MGHRA and CDR2 as YSYEKL. CDR3 sequence reads: CASSPSGTMDYEQYF. In DNA form, the CDR3 reads TGCGCCAGCAGCCCCTCCGGGACAATGGACTACGAGCAGTACTTC.

Many counts were recorded for this clonotype. V and J are TRBV6-5 and TRBJ2-7; 10 positions match TRBD1. The CDR3 runs to 15 residues. Trimming took 2 bases from V and 2 from J; bases not matched to a gene: 3. Germline values: CDR1 MNHEY, CDR2 SVGAGI. This CDR3 is CASSYRDRGTYEQYF. The DNA for the CDR3 is TGTGCCAGCAGTTACCGGGACAGGGGAACCTACGAGCAGTACTTC.

This clonotype was detected a few times. The chain employs TRBV3-1 and TRBJ1-2, with D possibly being TRBD1 (6 bases). V was trimmed by 4 bases and J by 4 bases, leaving 19 bases between them. Germline V gene lookup returns CDR1 LGHDT and CDR2 YNNKEL (reference sequence). This CDR3 has 16 amino acids. The chain's CDR3 is CASSPQGQGRSYGYTF. In DNA, the CDR3 is TGTGCCAGCAGCCCCCAGGGGCAGGGGCGCAGCTATGGCTACACCTTC.

The sample holds many counts of this clonotype. J is TRBJ1-1 and V is TRBV12-3 or TRBV12-4; 8 nucleotides agree with TRBD1. This CDR3 is built from 14 residues. V gave up 3 bases and J gave up 6 bases; unmatched junction bases: 6. In DNA, the CDR3 is TGTGCCAGCAGTTTTCGCCAGGGGGCCCCTGAAGCTTTCTTT. This sequence encodes CASSFRQGAPEAFF.

This clonotype has at least ten counts. This rearrangement joins TRBV21-1 to TRBJ2-7; the listed D gene, TRBD2, was not tested against the DNA. TRBV21-1 is a known pseudogene. The length of the CDR3 is 14 residues. The CDR3 nucleotides read TGTGCCAGCAGCAAAGAATCAGGGCCGAGGGAGCAGTACTTC. This encodes CASSKESGPREQYF.

The V gene is TRBV28, the J gene TRBJ2-3; 8 bases line up with TRBD1. This CDR3 is 15 amino acids long. The V gene's germline CDR1 is MDHEN and CDR2 SYDVKM. The ends lost 10 bases at V and 0 bases at J; junction bases unmatched: 9. CDR3 amino acids: CATRPQGASTDTQYF. CDR3 DNA sequence: TGTGCCACTCGGCCCCAGGGGGCTAGCACAGATACGCAGTATTTT.